This is a list of T cell receptor beta chains from one sample in a study of blood T cell repertoires in COVID-19. Profiled with immunoSEQ multiplex PCR; TCRdb holds only in-frame clones, not every one. The sample records approximately 390,000 clones, 90% being singletons. Sequenced input: peripheral blood. These receptors were obtained from a man between 18 and 29 years old with active or convalescent COVID-19. Both conserved end residues are trimmed from each CDR3. Each record gives: J gene, V gene, CDR3 protein.

j_gene: TRBJ1-5; v_gene: TRBV28; CDR3aa: ASEGPGGPYQPQH
j_gene: TRBJ1-1; v_gene: TRBV14; CDR3aa: ASSQGWSTEAF
j_gene: TRBJ2-7; v_gene: TRBV9; CDR3aa: ASSVEQGAEQY
j_gene: TRBJ2-3; v_gene: TRBV5-1; CDR3aa: ASSFWDRDTDTQY
j_gene: TRBJ2-7; v_gene: TRBV7-2; CDR3aa: ASSSTSGEAYEQY
j_gene: TRBJ1-5; v_gene: TRBV9; CDR3aa: ASSATGNQPQH
j_gene: TRBJ2-1; v_gene: TRBV10-3; CDR3aa: AISPTSGRENNEQF
j_gene: TRBJ1-1; v_gene: TRBV5-1; CDR3aa: ASSTTGGGMNTEAF
j_gene: TRBJ1-4; v_gene: TRBV19; CDR3aa: ASSIGQGATNEKLF
j_gene: TRBJ2-7; v_gene: TRBV2; CDR3aa: ASSEQGQAYEQY
j_gene: TRBJ2-1; v_gene: TRBV4-2; CDR3aa: ASSQGGGVLEEHEQF
j_gene: TRBJ1-6; v_gene: TRBV12-2; CDR3aa: ASRPRPPAENSPLH
j_gene: TRBJ1-4; v_gene: TRBV28; CDR3aa: ASFRHGATNEKLF
j_gene: TRBJ1-3; v_gene: TRBV7-9; CDR3aa: ASSLPSGGPGNTIY
j_gene: TRBJ1-2; v_gene: TRBV2; CDR3aa: ASRLGQGNYGYT
j_gene: TRBJ1-5; v_gene: TRBV28; CDR3aa: ASITGQGRGYQPQH
j_gene: TRBJ1-1; v_gene: TRBV7-2; CDR3aa: ASTFQPIRQGETEAF
j_gene: TRBJ1-6; v_gene: TRBV7-2; CDR3aa: ASRQTGSPLH